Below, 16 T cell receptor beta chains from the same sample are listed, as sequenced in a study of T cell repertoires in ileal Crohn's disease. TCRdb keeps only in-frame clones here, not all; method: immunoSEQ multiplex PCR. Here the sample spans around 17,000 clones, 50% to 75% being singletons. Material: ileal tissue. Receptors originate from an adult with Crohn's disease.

The CDR3 region is CAWFQGVGNTIYF. For the CDR3, the DNA is TGTGCCTGGTTTCAGGGGGTTGGAAACACCATATATTTT. The chain is built from TRBV30 and TRBJ1-3; 7 nucleotides line up with TRBD1. In germline, CDR1 is GTSNPN, CDR2 SVGIG (reference sequence). The CDR3 extends over 13 amino acids. The junction had 4 bases not matched to a gene; V was cut back by 5 bases and J by 3 bases.

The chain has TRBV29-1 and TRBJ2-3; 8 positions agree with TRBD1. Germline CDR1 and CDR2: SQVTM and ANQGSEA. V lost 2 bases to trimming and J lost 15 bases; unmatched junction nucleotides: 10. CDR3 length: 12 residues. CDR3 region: CSVESRGPYYYF. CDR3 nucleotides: TGCAGCGTTGAAAGCAGGGGGCCATATTATTATTTT.

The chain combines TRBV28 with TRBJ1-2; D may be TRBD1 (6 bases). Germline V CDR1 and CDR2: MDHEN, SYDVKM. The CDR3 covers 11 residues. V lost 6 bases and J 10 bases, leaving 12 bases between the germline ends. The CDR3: CASRANRVYTF. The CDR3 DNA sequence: TGTGCCAGCAGGGCCAACAGGGTCTACACCTTC.

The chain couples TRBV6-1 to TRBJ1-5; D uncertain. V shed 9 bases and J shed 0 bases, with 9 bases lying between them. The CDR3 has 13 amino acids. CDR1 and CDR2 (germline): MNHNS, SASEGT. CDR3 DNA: TGTGCCAGTACAAGTTATAGCAATCAGCCCCAGCATTTT. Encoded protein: CASTSYSNQPQHF.

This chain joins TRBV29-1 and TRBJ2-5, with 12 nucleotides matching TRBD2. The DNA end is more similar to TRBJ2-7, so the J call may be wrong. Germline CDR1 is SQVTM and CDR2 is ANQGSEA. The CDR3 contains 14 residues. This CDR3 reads CSAGLAGSSYEQYF. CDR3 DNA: TGCAGCGCCGGACTAGCGGGGTCCTCCTACGAGCAGTACTTC.

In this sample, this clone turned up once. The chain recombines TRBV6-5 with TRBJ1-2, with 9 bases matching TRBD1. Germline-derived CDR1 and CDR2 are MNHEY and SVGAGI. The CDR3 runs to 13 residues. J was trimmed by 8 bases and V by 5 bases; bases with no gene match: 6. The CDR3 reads CASSTQGAGGYTF. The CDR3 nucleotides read TGTGCCAGCAGTACACAGGGGGCAGGGGGCTACACCTTC.

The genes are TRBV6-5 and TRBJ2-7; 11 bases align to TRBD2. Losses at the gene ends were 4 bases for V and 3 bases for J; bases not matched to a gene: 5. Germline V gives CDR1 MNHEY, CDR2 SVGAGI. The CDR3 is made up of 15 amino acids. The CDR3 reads CASSSLAGGSYEQYF. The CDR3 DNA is TGTGCCAGCAGTTCCCTAGCGGGAGGCAGCTACGAGCAGTACTTC.

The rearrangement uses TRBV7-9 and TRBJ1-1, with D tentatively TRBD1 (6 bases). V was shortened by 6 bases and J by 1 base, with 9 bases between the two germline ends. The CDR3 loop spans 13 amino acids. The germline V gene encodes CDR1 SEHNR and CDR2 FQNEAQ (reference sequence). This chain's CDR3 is CASSQGPNTEAFF. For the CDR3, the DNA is TGTGCCAGCAGTCAGGGGCCGAACACTGAAGCTTTCTTT.

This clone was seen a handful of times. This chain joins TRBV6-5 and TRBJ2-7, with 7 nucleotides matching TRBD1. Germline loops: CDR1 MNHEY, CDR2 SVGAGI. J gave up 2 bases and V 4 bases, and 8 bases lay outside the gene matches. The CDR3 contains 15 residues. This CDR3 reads CASSSAGTATYEQYF. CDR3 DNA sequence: TGTGCCAGCAGTTCGGCCGGGACAGCTACCTACGAGCAGTACTTC.

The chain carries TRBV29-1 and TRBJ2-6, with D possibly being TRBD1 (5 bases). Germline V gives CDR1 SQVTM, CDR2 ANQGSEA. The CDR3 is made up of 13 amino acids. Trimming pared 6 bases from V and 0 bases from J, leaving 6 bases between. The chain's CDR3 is CSVDSSGANVLTF. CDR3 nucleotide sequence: TGCAGCGTCGACAGCTCTGGGGCCAACGTCCTGACTTTC.

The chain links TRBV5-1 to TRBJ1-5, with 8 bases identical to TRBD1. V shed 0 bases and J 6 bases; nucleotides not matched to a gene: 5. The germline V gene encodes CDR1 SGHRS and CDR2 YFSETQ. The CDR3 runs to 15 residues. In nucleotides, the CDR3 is TGCGCCAGCAGCTTGGACGGACAGGGCGGTCAGCCCCAGCATTTT. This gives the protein CASSLDGQGGQPQHF.

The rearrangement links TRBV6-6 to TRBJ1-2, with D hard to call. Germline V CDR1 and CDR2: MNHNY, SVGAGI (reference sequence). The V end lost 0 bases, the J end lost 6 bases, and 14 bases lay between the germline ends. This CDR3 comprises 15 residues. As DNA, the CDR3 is TGTGCCAGCAGTTACTCGAGGGCCCCGAGGCATGGCTACACCTTC. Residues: CASSYSRAPRHGYTF.

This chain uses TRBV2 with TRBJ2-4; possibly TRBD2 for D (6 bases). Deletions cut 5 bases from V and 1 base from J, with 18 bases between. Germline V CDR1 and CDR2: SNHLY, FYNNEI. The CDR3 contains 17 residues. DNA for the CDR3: TGTGCCAGCAGTTATCCGGAGGAGGGTTTGGCCAAAAACATTCAGTACTTC. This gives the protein CASSYPEEGLAKNIQYF.

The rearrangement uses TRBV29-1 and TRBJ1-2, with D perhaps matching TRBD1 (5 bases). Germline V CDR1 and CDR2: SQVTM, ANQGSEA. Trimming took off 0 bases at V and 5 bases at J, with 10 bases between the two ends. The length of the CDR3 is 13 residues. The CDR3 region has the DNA TGCAGCGTTGAAGACGACAGAAAATATGGCTACACCTTC. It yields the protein CSVEDDRKYGYTF.

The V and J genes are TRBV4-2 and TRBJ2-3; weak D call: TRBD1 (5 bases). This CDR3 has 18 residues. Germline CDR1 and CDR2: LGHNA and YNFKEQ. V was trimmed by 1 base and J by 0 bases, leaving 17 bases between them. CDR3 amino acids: CASSQAARRGSSTDTQYF. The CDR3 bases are TGTGCCAGCAGCCAAGCCGCCAGAAGGGGTTCGAGCACAGATACGCAGTATTTT.

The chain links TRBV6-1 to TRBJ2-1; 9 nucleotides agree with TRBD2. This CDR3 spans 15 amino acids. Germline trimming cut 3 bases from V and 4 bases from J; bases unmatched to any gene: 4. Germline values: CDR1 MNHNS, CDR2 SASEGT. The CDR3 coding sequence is TGTGCCAGCAGTGAGCGGGAGGGGGAGTACAATGAGCAGTTCTTC. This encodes CASSEREGEYNEQFF.